This T cell receptor (beta chain) is from a study of T cell changes during pregnancy in multiple sclerosis (dated by TCRdb to the late 2010s). In terms of the full investigation: The study examined how the T cell repertoire changed over the course of pregnancy in women with multiple sclerosis.

With respect to this clone: The target of this receptor is not known. Base-call qualities are not available, and no considerably larger clone is one nucleotide away.

V trim: 5 bases; J trim: 2 bases; unmatched bases: 2. Per the germline V gene, SGHAT is the CDR1 and FQNNGV is the CDR2. Including cysteine and phenylalanine, the CDR3 has 13 amino acids. The retained sequence is limited to the CDR3, 39 bases, with the frame set at the first base. Library method: the immunoSEQ multiplex PCR assay. TCRdb retrieved this table from immuneACCESS and kept in-frame rearrangements only. Not all clones are present; in checked studies, unresolved V genes account for under half, and no reason is known for the remainder. This sample lists just over 35,000 clones; roughly nine tenths were detected once. Around 0.76% of the sample lies in the top ten.

Recombination joined TRBV11-2 with TRBJ1-2; 7 central nucleotides agree with TRBD1. The sequenced sample was CD4+ T cells from peripheral blood mononuclear cells, obtained after pregnancy. The source of this sequence is a female donor in good health, enrolled as a control in a pregnancy study. The nucleotides read TGTGCCAGCAGCCGGGGACAGAACTATGGCTACACCTTC. The translation is CASSRGQNYGYTF.